This is a list of T cell receptor beta chains from one sample in a study of response to subunit inactivated influenza vaccine. MiXCR, run by TCRdb on the RT-PCR reads, gives a single entry per CDR3 protein. The data hold 200,000 to 300,000 distinct CDR3 sequences, with more than 10% observed a single time. The sample in question was non-naive T cells sorted from PBMCs, obtained less than 15 days before vaccination. These TCRs come from a man in his forties or fifties who received an inactivated influenza vaccine. Both conserved end residues are part of each CDR3. The D gene is left open where the match is weak. Expanded clones are given a class, and other clones once, few, many or no size at all.

>TRBJ1-2|NA|many|TRBV9
CASSVGRGNYGYTF
TGTGCCAGCAGCGTAGGGAGGGGGAACTATGGCTACACCTTC
>TRBJ2-2|NA|NA|TRBV2
CASTPGAGVSGELFF
TGTGCCAGCACCCCCGGGGCAGGGGTTAGCGGGGAGCTGTTTTTT
>TRBJ2-1|TRBD2|NA|TRBV24-1
CATESGRPSYNEQFF
TGTGCCACCGAAAGCGGGAGGCCCTCCTACAATGAGCAGTTCTTC
>TRBJ2-7|NA|many|TRBV11-2
CASSLAQGTYEQYF
TGTGCCAGCAGCTTGGCACAGGGAACTTACGAGCAGTACTTC
>TRBJ1-4|NA|many|TRBV2
CASRKQATNEKLFF
TGTGCCAGCAGGAAACAAGCAACTAATGAAAAACTGTTTTTT
>TRBJ2-5|NA|NA|TRBV28
CASSSGSEGETQYF
TGTGCCAGCAGTTCTGGCTCAGAGGGGGAGACCCAGTACTTC
>TRBJ1-4|NA|many|TRBV2
CASSEAGVELFF
TGTGCCAGCAGTGAAGCCGGGGTTGAGCTGTTTTTT
>TRBJ1-5|NA|NA|TRBV7-9
CASRSPLSNQPQHF
TGTGCCAGCAGATCCCCGTTGTCGAATCAGCCCCAGCATTTT
>TRBJ1-1|NA|many|TRBV6-1
CASSVGGAYEAFF
TGTGCCAGCAGTGTAGGGGGGGCCTATGAAGCTTTCTTT
>TRBJ2-5|NA|NA|TRBV7-8
CASSLGGRAKTQYF
TGTGCCAGCAGCTTAGGTGGCAGGGCGAAGACCCAGTACTTC
>TRBJ1-6|NA|NA|TRBV10-3
CAIQDTGGGSPLHF
TGTGCCATTCAAGACACCGGGGGGGGATCACCCCTCCACTTT
>TRBJ1-2|NA|many|TRBV28
CASSLLSGGANYGYTF
TGTGCCAGCAGTTTATTATCGGGGGGAGCTAACTATGGCTACACCTTC
>TRBJ2-3|TRBD2|many|TRBV5-5
CASSFAGVSTDTQYF
TGTGCCAGCAGCTTCGCGGGAGTGAGCACAGATACGCAGTATTTT
>TRBJ2-3|NA|many|TRBV12-3/TRBV12-4
CASSLQGAARTDTQYF
TGTGCCAGCAGTTTACAGGGCGCAGCTCGCACAGATACGCAGTATTTT
>TRBJ1-5|NA|NA|TRBV27
CASSQSSGGFNQPQHF
TGTGCCAGCAGTCAGTCCTCGGGGGGCTTCAATCAGCCCCAGCATTTT
>TRBJ2-1|NA|NA|TRBV27
CASSLLGQSSYNEQFF
TGTGCCAGCAGTTTATTAGGACAGAGCTCCTACAATGAGCAGTTCTTC
>TRBJ2-2|TRBD2|NA|TRBV20-1
CSARDTSGRGELFF
TGCAGTGCTAGAGATACTAGCGGGAGGGGGGAGCTGTTTTTT
>TRBJ1-1|TRBD1|few|TRBV5-1
CASKYRDRGNTEAFF
TGCGCCAGCAAATACCGGGACAGGGGGAACACTGAAGCTTTCTTT
>TRBJ2-3|NA|many|TRBV7-2
CASGFTDTQYF
TGTGCCAGCGGTTTCACAGATACGCAGTATTTT
>TRBJ2-5|NA|NA|TRBV28
CASSFFGGRETQYF
TGTGCCAGCAGTTTCTTTGGGGGAAGGGAGACCCAGTACTTC
>TRBJ2-1|NA|many|TRBV4-3
CASSQEGSPANEQFF
TGCGCCAGCAGCCAAGAGGGGAGCCCGGCCAATGAGCAGTTCTTC
>TRBJ2-5|NA|NA|TRBV29-1
CSVEYFRRGGDSGETQYF
TGCAGCGTTGAATACTTTAGGAGGGGGGGAGATAGTGGGGAGACCCAGTACTTC
>TRBJ1-6|TRBD1|few|TRBV30
CAWSLSGTVVSPLHF
TGTGCCTGGAGTCTTTCCGGGACAGTTGTGTCACCCCTCCACTTT
>TRBJ2-7|NA|few|TRBV27
CASSFIFGVEQYF
TGTGCCAGCAGTTTCATATTCGGGGTCGAGCAGTACTTC
>TRBJ1-4|NA|many|TRBV20-1
CSVPRGGTGLNEKLFF
TGCAGTGTCCCCCGCGGGGGGACGGGTCTTAATGAAAAACTGTTTTTT
>TRBJ2-7|NA|few|TRBV11-3
CASSRGVEQYF
TGTGCCAGCAGCCGAGGGGTCGAGCAGTACTTC
>TRBJ1-2|TRBD1|NA|TRBV6-6
CASRGQNYGYTF
TGTGCCAGCAGGGGACAGAACTATGGCTACACCTTC
>TRBJ2-3|TRBD1|many|TRBV28
CASSLRATGAKGGTQYF
TGTGCCAGCAGTTTAAGGGCGACAGGGGCGAAGGGAGGTACGCAGTATTTT
>TRBJ2-7|TRBD2|NA|TRBV29-1
CSVEARLAGAGYYEQYF
TGCAGCGTTGAAGCCCGACTAGCGGGGGCCGGTTACTACGAGCAGTACTTC
>TRBJ2-6|NA|few|TRBV28
CASSLGATGANVLTF
TGTGCCAGCAGTTTAGGGGCGACTGGGGCCAACGTCCTGACTTTC
>TRBJ2-7|TRBD2|many|TRBV11-2
CASRPSITGGPGEQYF
TGTGCCAGCAGACCTTCCATTACGGGAGGGCCGGGCGAGCAGTACTTC
>TRBJ2-2|NA|NA|TRBV2
CASSAGVTGELFF
TGTGCCAGCAGTGCCGGAGTCACCGGGGAGCTGTTTTTT
>TRBJ2-3|TRBD2|NA|TRBV18
CASSPPLTSGGLNTQYF
TGTGCCAGCTCACCACCATTGACTAGCGGGGGACTGAATACGCAGTATTTT
>TRBJ1-2|NA|few|TRBV7-9
CASSLTYGYTF
TGTGCCAGCAGCTTAACCTATGGCTACACCTTC
>TRBJ2-7|TRBD1|few|TRBV20-1
CSARDPRGQINYEQYF
TGCAGTGCTAGAGATCCGAGGGGACAGATAAACTACGAGCAGTACTTC
>TRBJ2-2|TRBD1|once|TRBV12-3/TRBV12-4
CASNDRQGAGELFF
TGTGCCAGCAATGATAGACAGGGCGCCGGGGAGCTGTTTTTT
>TRBJ1-1|NA|many|TRBV29-1
CSVGLGTLNTEAFF
TGCAGCGTTGGGTTAGGGACTTTGAACACTGAAGCTTTCTTT
>TRBJ2-7|NA|many|TRBV28
CASSFSEVRPYEQYF
TGTGCCAGCAGTTTTAGCGAGGTCCGACCCTACGAGCAGTACTTC
>TRBJ2-7|NA|few|TRBV7-6
CASSLAQRGGSYEQYF
TGTGCCAGCAGCTTAGCGCAGAGGGGGGGCTCCTACGAGCAGTACTTC
>TRBJ1-3|NA|few|TRBV3-1
CASSQAGMRASGNTIYF
TGTGCCAGCAGCCAAGCTGGGATGCGGGCCTCGGGAAACACCATATATTTT
>TRBJ1-5|NA|many|TRBV6-2/TRBV6-3
CASTDGRHQPQHF
TGTGCCAGCACCGACGGGAGGCATCAGCCCCAGCATTTT
>TRBJ2-5|NA|NA|TRBV10-2
CATLGKGQETQYF
TGCGCCACCCTGGGGAAGGGCCAAGAGACCCAGTACTTC
>TRBJ2-1|NA|few|TRBV27
CASSLLLGSSYNEQFF
TGTGCCAGCAGTTTATTGTTGGGGAGCTCCTACAATGAGCAGTTCTTC
>TRBJ2-3|TRBD2|NA|TRBV4-3
CASSQETSGSYADTQYF
TGCGCCAGCAGCCAAGAAACTAGCGGGAGTTACGCAGATACGCAGTATTTT